This section outlines one TCR beta chain sequence together with its context. These data are taken from a study of spatial heterogeneity in lung cancer. The CDR3 runs 13 residues. The germline V gene has CDR1 SQVTM and CDR2 ANQGSEA. Germline trimming cut 6 bases from V and 7 bases from J; bases unmatched to any gene: 5. Time point meaning: sample taken at primary tumor resection. Via MiXCR, TCRdb re-called the 5' RACE reads, giving one row per CDR3 protein. This repertoire shows 40,000 to 45,000 distinct CDR3 sequences, roughly an eighth found once; its top ten account for 50% to 65%. The specimen comprised PBMCs, sampled at surgery. The chain couples TRBV29-1 to TRBJ1-6; 8 bases agree with TRBD1. This clonotype originated in a male donor with early-stage non-small cell lung cancer. The CDR3 protein is CSVRTGRNSPLHF. The CDR3 coding sequence is TGCAGCGTCCGGACAGGGAGGAATTCACCCCTCCACTTT.